This T cell receptor (beta chain) was recorded in a study of beta chain features in type 1 diabetes. For the study at large: What patients shared with healthy donors was a similar profile of age, gender and cell yields.

Purities in excess of 98% were seen in all sorted populations. Every isolated RNA sample was fully reverse transcribed, so sequencing captured expressed TCRB transcripts. The repertoire was sequenced with immunoSEQ multiplex PCR; TCRdb's copy has only in-frame clones and lacks some. Of tens of thousands of clones listed, 55% to 75% are singletons. Concerning this clone itself: The antigen is not known.

Study outcomes and limitations: Within each of all four CD4+ subsets, Type 1 diabetes patients had TCRB CDR3s that were moderately but significantly shorter. In the patient group, naive, central memory and Treg TCRB repertoires seemed more alike than in the healthy donor group.

The sequence was obtained from a man between 18 and 29 years old with type 1 diabetes. The sequenced sample consisted of Tregs from blood.

The CDR3 coding sequence is TGCAGCGCCATACAGGGGGCGAGAGAGCAGTACTTC. This translates into CSAIQGAREQYF. This chain connects TRBV29-1 to TRBJ2-7; 9 nucleotides match TRBD1. Per the germline V gene, CDR1 is SQVTM and CDR2 is ANQGSEA. With 7 bases clipped from V and 7 bases from J, the junction kept 8 bases outside the gene matches. The CDR3 length is 12 residues.